Here is one T cell receptor (beta chain) with its context. The target antigen is unknown. This entry belongs to a study of blood T cells in healthy people across ages. Collection of roughly 9.8 milliliters of peripheral blood was performed for each donor. The CDR3 contains 12 residues. The ends were cut back, 7 bases at V and 3 bases at J, with 9 bases in the middle. From germline, CDR1 is KGHDR and CDR2 SFDVKD. A second roughly 6 to 12 cycle PCR used barcoded and J-beta primers. MiXCR, run by TCRdb on the 5' RACE reads, gives a single entry per CDR3 protein. Of over 950,000 distinct CDR3 sequences in the sample, roughly 51% are singletons; the top ten hold 20% to 25%. Overall study results and limits: Compared with aged donors, long-lived donors showed fewer expanded clones, suggesting selection. A roughly linear age-dependent decrease characterized TCR beta diversity per million T cells.

The clonotype was recovered from a woman aged 60 to 75 in good health. The sample was blood. The rearrangement uses TRBV24-1 and TRBJ2-7; D unresolved. CDR3: CATRDGRYEQYF. In DNA, the CDR3 is TGTGCCACCAGGGACGGCCGCTACGAGCAGTACTTC.